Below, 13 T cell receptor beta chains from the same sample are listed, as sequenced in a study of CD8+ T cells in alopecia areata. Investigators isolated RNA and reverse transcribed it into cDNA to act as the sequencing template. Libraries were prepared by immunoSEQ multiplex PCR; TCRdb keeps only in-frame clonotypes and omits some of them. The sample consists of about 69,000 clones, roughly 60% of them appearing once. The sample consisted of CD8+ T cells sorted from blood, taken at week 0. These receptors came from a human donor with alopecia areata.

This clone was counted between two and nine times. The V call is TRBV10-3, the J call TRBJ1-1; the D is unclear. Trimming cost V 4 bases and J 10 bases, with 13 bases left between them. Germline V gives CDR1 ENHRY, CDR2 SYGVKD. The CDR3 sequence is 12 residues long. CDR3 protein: CAISGGDKTAFF. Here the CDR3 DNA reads TGTGCCATCAGTGGAGGAGACAAAACAGCTTTCTTT.

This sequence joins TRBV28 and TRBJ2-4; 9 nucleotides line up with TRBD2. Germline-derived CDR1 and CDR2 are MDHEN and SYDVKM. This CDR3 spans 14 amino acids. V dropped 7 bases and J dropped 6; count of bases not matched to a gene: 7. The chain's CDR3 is CASTPAGGANIQYF. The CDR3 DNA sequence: TGTGCCAGCACCCCGGCGGGGGGGGCAAACATTCAGTACTTC. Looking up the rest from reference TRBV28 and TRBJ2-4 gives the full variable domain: DVKVTQSSRYLVKRTGEKVFLECVQDMDHENMFWYRQDPGLGLRLIYFSYDVKMKEKGDIPEGYSVSREKKERFSLILESASTNQTSMYLCASTPAGGANIQYFGAGTRLSVL.

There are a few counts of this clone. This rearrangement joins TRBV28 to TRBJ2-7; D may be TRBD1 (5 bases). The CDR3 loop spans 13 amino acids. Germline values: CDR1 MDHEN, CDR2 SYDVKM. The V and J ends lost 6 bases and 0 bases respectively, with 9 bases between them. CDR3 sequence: CASRDSSSYEQYF. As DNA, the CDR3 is TGTGCCAGCAGAGACAGCAGCTCCTACGAGCAGTACTTC. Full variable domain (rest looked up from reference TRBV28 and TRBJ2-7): DVKVTQSSRYLVKRTGEKVFLECVQDMDHENMFWYRQDPGLGLRLIYFSYDVKMKEKGDIPEGYSVSREKKERFSLILESASTNQTSMYLCASRDSSSYEQYFGPGTRLTVT.

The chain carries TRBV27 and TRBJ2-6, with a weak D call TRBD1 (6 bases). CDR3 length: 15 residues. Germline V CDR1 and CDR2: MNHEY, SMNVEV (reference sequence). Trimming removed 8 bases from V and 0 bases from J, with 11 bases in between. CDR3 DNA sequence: TGTGCCAGCGCGGACAGCCCCTCTGGGGCCAACGTCCTGACTTTC. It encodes CASADSPSGANVLTF. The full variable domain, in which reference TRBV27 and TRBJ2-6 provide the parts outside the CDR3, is EAQVTQNPRYLITVTGKKLTVTCSQNMNHEYMSWYRQDPGLGLRQIYYSMNVEVTDKGDVPEGYKVSRKEKRNFPLILESPSPNQTSLYFCASADSPSGANVLTFGAGSRLTVL.

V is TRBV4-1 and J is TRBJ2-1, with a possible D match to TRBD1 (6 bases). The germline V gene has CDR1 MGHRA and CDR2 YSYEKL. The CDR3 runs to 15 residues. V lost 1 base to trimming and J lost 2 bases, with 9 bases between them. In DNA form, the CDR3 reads TGCGCCAGCAGCCAAGTAGGGGGACCCTACAATGAGCAGTTCTTC. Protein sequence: CASSQVGGPYNEQFF.

CDR3 sequence reads: CASSMSFGFNYGYTF. The CDR3 coding sequence is TGTGCCAGTAGTATGTCCTTCGGGTTTAACTATGGCTACACCTTC. The chain has TRBV19 and TRBJ1-2; D uncertain. Trimming left V 3 bases short and J 1 base short, with 12 bases between. Looked up from germline, CDR1 is LNHDA and CDR2 is SQIVND (reference sequence). The CDR3 spans 15 residues.

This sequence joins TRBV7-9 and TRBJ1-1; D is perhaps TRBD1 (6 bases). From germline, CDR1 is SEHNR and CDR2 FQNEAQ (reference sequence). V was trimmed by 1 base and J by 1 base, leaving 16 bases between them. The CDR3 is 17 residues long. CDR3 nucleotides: TGTGCCAGCAGCTTAGAGGACAGTCCTTGGGGGAACACTGAAGCTTTCTTT. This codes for CASSLEDSPWGNTEAFF. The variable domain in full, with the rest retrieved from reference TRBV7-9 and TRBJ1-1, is DTGVSQNPRHKITKRGQNVTFRCDPISEHNRLYWYRQTLGQGPEFLTYFQNEAQLEKSRLLSDRFSAERPKGSFSTLEIQRTEQGDSAMYLCASSLEDSPWGNTEAFFGQGTRLTVV.

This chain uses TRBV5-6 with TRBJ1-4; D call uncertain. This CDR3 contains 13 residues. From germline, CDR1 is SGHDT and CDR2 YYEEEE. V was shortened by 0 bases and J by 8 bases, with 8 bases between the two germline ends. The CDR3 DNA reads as TGTGCCAGCAGCTTGGCGTGGACCGAAAAACTGTTTTTT. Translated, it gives CASSLAWTEKLFF. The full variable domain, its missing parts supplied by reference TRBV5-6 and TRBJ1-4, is DAGVTQSPTHLIKTRGQQVTLRCSPKSGHDTVSWYQQALGQGPQFIFQYYEEEERQRGNFPDRFSGHQFPNYSSELNVNALLLGDSALYLCASSLAWTEKLFFGSGTQLSVL.

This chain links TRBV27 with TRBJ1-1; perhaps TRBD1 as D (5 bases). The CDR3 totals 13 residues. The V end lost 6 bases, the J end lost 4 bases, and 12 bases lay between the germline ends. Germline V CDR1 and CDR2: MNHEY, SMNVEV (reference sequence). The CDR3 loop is CASRPQGGTEAFF. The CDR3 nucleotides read TGTGCCAGCAGACCGCAGGGAGGCACTGAAGCTTTCTTT.

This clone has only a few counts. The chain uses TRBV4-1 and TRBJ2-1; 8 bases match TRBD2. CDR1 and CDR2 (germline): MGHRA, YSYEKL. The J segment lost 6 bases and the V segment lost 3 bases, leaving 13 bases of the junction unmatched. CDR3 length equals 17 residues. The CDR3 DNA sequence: TGCGCCAGCAGCCAGGAACGAGTGACTAGCGCGGGCAATGAGCAGTTCTTC. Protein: CASSQERVTSAGNEQFF.

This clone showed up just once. The CDR3 DNA is TGTGCCAGCAGCCCCCGGACAGGGGGAATGGAGACCCAGTACTTC. This gives the protein CASSPRTGGMETQYF. The rearrangement joins TRBV9 to TRBJ2-5; 10 bases agree with TRBD1. The length of the CDR3 is 15 residues. The germline gives CDR1 SGDLS, CDR2 YYNGEE. V shed 4 bases and J 5 bases; nucleotides not matched to a gene: 8.

Written as DNA, the CDR3 is TGTGCCAGCAGTTTAGCAGCGGGGGGTGACACAGATACGCAGTATTTT. Protein: CASSLAAGGDTDTQYF. The chain combines TRBV27 with TRBJ2-3, with 9 bases identical to TRBD2. The CDR3 runs to 16 residues. V gave up 2 bases and J gave up 2 bases; unmatched junction bases: 5. The V gene's germline CDR1 is MNHEY and CDR2 SMNVEV (reference sequence).

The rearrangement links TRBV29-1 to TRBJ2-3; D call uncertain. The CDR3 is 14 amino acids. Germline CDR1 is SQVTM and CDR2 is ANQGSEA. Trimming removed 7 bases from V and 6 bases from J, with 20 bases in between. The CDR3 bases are TGCAGCGCTCGAGACTTATTTCGGCCCGATACGCAGTATTTT. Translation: CSARDLFRPDTQYF.